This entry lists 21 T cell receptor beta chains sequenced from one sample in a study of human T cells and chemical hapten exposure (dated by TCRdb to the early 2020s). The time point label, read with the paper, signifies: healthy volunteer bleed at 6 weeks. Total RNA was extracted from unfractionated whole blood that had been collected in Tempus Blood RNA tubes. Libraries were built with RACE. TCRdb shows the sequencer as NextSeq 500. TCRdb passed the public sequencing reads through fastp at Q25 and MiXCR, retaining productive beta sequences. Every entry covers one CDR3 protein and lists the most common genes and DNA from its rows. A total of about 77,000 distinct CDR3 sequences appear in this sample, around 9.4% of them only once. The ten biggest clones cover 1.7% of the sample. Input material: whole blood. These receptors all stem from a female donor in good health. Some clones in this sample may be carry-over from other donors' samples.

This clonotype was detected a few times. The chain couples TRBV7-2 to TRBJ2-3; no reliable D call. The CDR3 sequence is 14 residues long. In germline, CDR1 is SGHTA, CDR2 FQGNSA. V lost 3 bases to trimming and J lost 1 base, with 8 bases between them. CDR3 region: CASSLATGTDTQYF. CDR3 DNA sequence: TGTGCCAGCAGCTTGGCGACGGGCACAGATACGCAGTATTTT.

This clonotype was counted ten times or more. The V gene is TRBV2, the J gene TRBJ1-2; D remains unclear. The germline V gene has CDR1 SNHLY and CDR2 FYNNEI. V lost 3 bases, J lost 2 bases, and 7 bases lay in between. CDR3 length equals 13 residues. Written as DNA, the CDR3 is TGTGCCAGCAGTGACAAGGGCAACTATGGCTACACCTTC. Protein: CASSDKGNYGYTF.

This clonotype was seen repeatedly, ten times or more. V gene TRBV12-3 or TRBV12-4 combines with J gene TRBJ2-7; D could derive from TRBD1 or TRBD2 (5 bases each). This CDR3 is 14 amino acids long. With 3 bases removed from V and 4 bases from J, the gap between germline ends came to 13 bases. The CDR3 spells CASSFGGTGYEQYF. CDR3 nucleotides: TGTGCCAGCAGTTTTGGGGGTACCGGGTACGAGCAGTACTTC.

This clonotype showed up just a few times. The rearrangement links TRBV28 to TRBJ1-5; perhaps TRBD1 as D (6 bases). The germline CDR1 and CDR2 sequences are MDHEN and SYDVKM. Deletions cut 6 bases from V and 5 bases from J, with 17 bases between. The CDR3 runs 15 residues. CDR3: CASRRLGAGDQPQHF. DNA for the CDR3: TGTGCCAGCAGGCGCCTGGGGGCGGGCGATCAGCCCCAGCATTTT.

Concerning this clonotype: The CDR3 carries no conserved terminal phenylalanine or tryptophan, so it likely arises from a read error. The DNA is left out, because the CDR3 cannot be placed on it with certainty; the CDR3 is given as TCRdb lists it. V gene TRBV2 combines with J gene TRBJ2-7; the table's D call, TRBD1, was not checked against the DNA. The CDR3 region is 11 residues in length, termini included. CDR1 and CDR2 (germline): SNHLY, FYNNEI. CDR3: CASSETGVEYL.

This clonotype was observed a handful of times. The CDR3 DNA is TGCGCCAGCAGCCCGAGGGGGGGGCGAACTGAAGCTTTCTTT. This sequence encodes CASSPRGGRTEAFF. The chain uses TRBV5-1 and TRBJ1-1; D is perhaps TRBD1 (6 bases). Trimming took off 4 bases at V and 5 bases at J, with 15 bases between the two ends. This CDR3 has 14 amino acids. Germline values: CDR1 SGHRS, CDR2 YFSETQ.

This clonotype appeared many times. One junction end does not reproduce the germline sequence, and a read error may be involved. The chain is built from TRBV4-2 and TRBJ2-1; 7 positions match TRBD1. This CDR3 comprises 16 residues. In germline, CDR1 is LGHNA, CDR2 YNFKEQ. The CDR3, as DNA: TGCGCCAGCAGCCCTATGGGACAGACATTCTACAATGAGCAGTTCTTC. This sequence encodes CASSPMGQTFYNEQFF.

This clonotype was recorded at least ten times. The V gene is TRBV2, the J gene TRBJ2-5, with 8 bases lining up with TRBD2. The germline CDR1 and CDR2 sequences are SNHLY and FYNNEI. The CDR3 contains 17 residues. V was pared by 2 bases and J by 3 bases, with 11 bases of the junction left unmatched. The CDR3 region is CASSELNGLAGEETQYF. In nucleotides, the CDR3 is TGTGCCAGCAGTGAACTCAATGGACTAGCCGGCGAAGAGACCCAGTACTTC. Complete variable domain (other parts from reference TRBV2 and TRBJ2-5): EPEVTQTPSHQVTQMGQEVILRCVPISNHLYFYWYRQILGQKVEFLVSFYNNEISEKSEIFDDQFSVERPDGSNFTLKIRSTKLEDSAMYFCASSELNGLAGEETQYFGPGTRLLVL.

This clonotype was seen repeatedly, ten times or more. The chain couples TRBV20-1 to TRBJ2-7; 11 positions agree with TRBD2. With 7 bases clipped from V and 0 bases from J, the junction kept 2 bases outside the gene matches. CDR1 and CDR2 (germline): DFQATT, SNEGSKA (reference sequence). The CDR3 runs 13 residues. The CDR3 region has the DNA TGCAGTGTCGGGACTAGCGGCTCCTACGAGCAGTACTTC. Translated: CSVGTSGSYEQYF.

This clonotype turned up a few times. The CDR3 sequence: CASSPIAGGGEDTQYF. In DNA form, the CDR3 reads TGTGCCAGCAGCCCTATAGCGGGGGGAGGGGAAGATACGCAGTATTTT. The rearrangement uses TRBV13 and TRBJ2-3, with 10 bases aligning to TRBD2. J gave up 5 bases and V 5 bases, and 10 bases lay outside the gene matches. This CDR3 spans 16 amino acids. Per germline, CDR1 PRHDT and CDR2 FYEKMQ (reference sequence).

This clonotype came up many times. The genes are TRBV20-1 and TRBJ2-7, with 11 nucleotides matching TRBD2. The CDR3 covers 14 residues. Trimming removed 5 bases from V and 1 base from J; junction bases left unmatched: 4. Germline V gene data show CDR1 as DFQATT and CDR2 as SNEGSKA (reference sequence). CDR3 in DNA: TGCAGTGCTCGAGGGACTAGCGGTTCCTACGAGCAGTACTTC. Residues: CSARGTSGSYEQYF.

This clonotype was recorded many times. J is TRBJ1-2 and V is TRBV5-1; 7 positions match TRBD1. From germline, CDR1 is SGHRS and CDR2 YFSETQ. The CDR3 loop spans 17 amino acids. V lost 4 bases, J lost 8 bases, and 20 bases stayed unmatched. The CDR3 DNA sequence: TGCGCCAGCAGCGCCTACTCTGGACAGGTTCCAAGAGACGGCTACACCTTC. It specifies CASSAYSGQVPRDGYTF. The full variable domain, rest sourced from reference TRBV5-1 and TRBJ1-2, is KAGVTQTPRYLIKTRGQQVTLSCSPISGHRSVSWYQQTPGQGLQFLFEYFSETQRNKGNFPGRFSGRQFSNSRSEMNVSTLELGDSALYLCASSAYSGQVPRDGYTFGSGTRLTVV.

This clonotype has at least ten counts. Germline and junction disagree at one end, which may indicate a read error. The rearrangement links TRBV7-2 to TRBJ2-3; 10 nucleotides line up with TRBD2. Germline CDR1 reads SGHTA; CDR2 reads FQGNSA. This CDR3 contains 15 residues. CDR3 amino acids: CASSLALLSGGGPGF. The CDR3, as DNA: TGTGCCAGCAGCTTAGCTCTGTTGAGCGGGGGGGGTCCAGGTTTT.

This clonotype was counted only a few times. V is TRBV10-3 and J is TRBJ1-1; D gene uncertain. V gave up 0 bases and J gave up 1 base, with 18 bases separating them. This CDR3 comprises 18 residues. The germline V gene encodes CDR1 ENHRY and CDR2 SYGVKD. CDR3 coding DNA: TGTGCCATCAGTGAGTCGACGGCAGGCCCCGGATCGAACACTGAAGCTTTCTTT. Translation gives CAISESTAGPGSNTEAFF.

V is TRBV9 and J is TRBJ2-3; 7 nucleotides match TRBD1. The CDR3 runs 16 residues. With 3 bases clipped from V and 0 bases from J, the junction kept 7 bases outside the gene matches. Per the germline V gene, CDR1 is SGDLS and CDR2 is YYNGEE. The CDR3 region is CASSETDRRSTDTQYF. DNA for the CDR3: TGTGCCAGCAGCGAGACGGACAGGCGTAGCACAGATACGCAGTATTTT.

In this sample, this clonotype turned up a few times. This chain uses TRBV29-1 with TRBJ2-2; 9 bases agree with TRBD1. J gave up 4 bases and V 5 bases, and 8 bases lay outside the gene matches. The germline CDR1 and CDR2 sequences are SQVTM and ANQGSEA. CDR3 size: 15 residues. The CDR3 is CSVSTGTGFTGELFF. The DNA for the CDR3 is TGCAGCGTTTCCACCGGGACAGGGTTCACCGGGGAGCTGTTTTTT.

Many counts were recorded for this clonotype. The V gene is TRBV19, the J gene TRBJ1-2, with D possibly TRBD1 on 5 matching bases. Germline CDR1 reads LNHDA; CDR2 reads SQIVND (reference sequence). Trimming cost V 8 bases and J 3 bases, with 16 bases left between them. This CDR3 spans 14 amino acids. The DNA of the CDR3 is TGTGCCAGTGGGGTTACAGGATTGGACTATGGCTACACCTTC. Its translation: CASGVTGLDYGYTF. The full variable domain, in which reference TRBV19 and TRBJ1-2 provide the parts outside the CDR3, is DGGITQSPKYLFRKEGQNVTLSCEQNLNHDAMYWYRQDPGQGLRLIYYSQIVNDFQKGDIAEGYSVSREKKESFPLTVTSAQKNPTAFYLCASGVTGLDYGYTFGSGTRLTVV.

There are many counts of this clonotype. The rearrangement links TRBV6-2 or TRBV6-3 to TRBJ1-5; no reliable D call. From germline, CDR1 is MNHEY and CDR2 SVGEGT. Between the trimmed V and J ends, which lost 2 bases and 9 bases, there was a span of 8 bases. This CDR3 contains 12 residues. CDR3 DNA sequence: TGTGCCAGCAGTTACCCGAAGGGGCCCCAGCATTTT. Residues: CASSYPKGPQHF.

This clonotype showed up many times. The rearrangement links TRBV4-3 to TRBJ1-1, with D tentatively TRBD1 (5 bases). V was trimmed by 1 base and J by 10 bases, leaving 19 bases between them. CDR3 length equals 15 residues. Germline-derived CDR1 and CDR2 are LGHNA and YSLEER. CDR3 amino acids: CASSQGGVTAYGAFF. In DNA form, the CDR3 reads TGCGCCAGCAGCCAAGGCGGAGTGACAGCCTACGGAGCTTTCTTT.

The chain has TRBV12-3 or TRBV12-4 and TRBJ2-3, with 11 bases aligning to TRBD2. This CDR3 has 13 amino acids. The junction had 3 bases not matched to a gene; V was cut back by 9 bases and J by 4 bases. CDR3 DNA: TGTGCCAGTATAGCGGGGGGGCCAGATACGCAGTATTTT. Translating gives CASIAGGPDTQYF.

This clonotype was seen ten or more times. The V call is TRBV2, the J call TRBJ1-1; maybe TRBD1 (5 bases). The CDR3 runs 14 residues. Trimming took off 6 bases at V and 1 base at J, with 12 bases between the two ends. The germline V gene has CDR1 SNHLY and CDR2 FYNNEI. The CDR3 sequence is CASRAGTENTEAFF. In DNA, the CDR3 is TGTGCCAGCAGGGCCGGGACGGAGAACACTGAAGCTTTCTTT.